The clone carrying this TCR beta chain was counted ten times or more. TCRdb keeps only in-frame clones here, not all; method: immunoSEQ multiplex PCR. The table lists hundreds of thousands of clones, 70% to 90% of them singletons, with 5.5% to 7% in the top ten. These data are taken from a study of blood T cell repertoires in COVID-19. Study background: Sources were T cells, B-cell-depleted T cells, or PBMCs; the material itself was cDNA or gDNA.

Trimming cost V 5 bases and J 5 bases; bases outside gene matches: 12. Germline CDR1 and CDR2: SEHNR and FQNEAQ (reference sequence). The CDR3 has 16 amino acids. Participants came from roughly 23 US areas, aged about 18 to 89 years. Sequencing was done on a sample of PBMCs or T cells enriched from blood (not recorded which). The sequence came from a woman aged 40 to 49 who had recovered from COVID-19. The V and J genes are TRBV7-9 and TRBJ2-7, with 10 bases identical to TRBD2. The CDR3 coding sequence is TGTGCCAGCAGCCCGATCCTAGCGGGAGCGGAGAACGAGCAGTACTTC. Translated: CASSPILAGAENEQYF.